A single sample is the source of the 10 T cell receptor beta chains below, sequenced in a study of T cells expressing NK-cell markers. With the 5' RACE reads reprocessed, TCRdb shows one record per CDR3 protein and no DNA. Its table records 300,000 or so distinct CDR3 sequences. The specimen was blood T cells: a sorted CD56 or NKG2C T cell subset, CD4+ or CD8+ T cells, or bulk PBMC T cells (not recorded which). These receptors were collected from a woman aged 18-70 years in good health.

This sequence joins TRBV4-2 and TRBJ2-7; without DNA, the TCRdb call of TRBD2 cannot be checked. The CDR3 has 14 amino acids. The germline V gene has CDR1 LGHNA and CDR2 YNFKEQ. CDR3 residues: CASTAGGSSYEQYF.

The V and J genes are TRBV20-1 and TRBJ2-1; there is no DNA to check the TCRdb D call of TRBD1. Germline V lookup: CDR1 DFQATT, CDR2 SNEGSKA (reference sequence). The CDR3 is made up of 14 amino acids. The CDR3 loop reads CSARTPGKYNEQFF.

This sequence joins TRBV5-1 and TRBJ2-5; absent DNA, TCRdb's TRBD1 call cannot be checked. Per the germline V gene, CDR1 is SGHRS and CDR2 is YFSETQ. This CDR3 spans 16 amino acids. The CDR3 is CASGIGTGGTRETQYF.

CDR3 residues: CASSLETGASTEAFF. The chain is built from TRBV4-3 and TRBJ1-1; no DNA is available, so the TRBD1 call from TCRdb remains unchecked. Germline assignment: CDR1 LGHNA and CDR2 YSLEER. The CDR3 is 15 residues long.

The rearrangement joins TRBV29-1 to TRBJ2-3. The CDR3 runs to 12 residues. Germline CDR1 reads SQVTM; CDR2 reads ANQGSEA. The CDR3 region is CSVKFSTDTQYF.

This chain uses TRBV11-2 with TRBJ2-3. CDR3 length equals 14 residues. Germline CDR1 and CDR2: SGHAT and FQNNGV. This CDR3 is CASSLRLAPDTQYF.

This chain links TRBV4-3 with TRBJ2-3. This CDR3 has 16 amino acids. In germline, CDR1 is LGHNA, CDR2 YSLEER. CDR3 sequence reads: CASSHGRFGGADTQYF.

The chain links TRBV20-1 to TRBJ1-5. Germline V gene sequence: CDR1 DFQATT, CDR2 SNEGSKA (reference sequence). The CDR3 length is 15 residues. CDR3 amino acids: CSARGTPTSSQPQHF.

The V call is TRBV5-1, the J call TRBJ2-6; TCRdb's D gene call, TRBD1, goes unchecked for lack of DNA. CDR3 length: 18 residues. Germline-derived CDR1 and CDR2 are SGHRS and YFSETQ. CDR3 loop: CASSPLGVGDSGANVLTF.

V usage is TRBV7-2 and J usage is TRBJ2-6. CDR1 is SGHTA and CDR2 is FQGNSA in the germline V gene. CDR3 length: 12 residues. Here the CDR3 reads CASSPSDNVLTF.